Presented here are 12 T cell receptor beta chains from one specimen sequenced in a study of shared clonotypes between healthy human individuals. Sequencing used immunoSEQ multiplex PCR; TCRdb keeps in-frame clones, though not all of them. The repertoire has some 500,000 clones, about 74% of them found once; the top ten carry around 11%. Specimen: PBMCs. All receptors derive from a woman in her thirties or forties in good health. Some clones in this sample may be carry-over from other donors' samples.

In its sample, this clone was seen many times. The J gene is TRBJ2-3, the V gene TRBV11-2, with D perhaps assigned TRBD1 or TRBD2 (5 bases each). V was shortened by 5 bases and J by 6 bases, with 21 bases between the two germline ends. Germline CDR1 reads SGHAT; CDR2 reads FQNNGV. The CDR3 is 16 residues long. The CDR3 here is CASSQGTLGSHDTQYF. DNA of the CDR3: TGTGCCAGCAGCCAAGGGACGCTCGGAAGCCACGATACGCAGTATTTT.

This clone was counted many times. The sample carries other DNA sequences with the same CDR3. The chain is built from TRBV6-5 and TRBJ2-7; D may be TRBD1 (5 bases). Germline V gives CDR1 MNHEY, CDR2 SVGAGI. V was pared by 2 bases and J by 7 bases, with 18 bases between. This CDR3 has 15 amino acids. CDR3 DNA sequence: TGTGCCAGCAGTTACATCCTTGGGGCCCCAGGAGAGCAGTACTTC. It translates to CASSYILGAPGEQYF.

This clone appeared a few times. CDR3 region: CAVGQGGGNTIYF. CDR3 nucleotides: TGTGCCGTAGGACAGGGCGGTGGAAACACCATATATTTT. The V gene is TRBV10-3, the J gene TRBJ1-3, with 8 bases lining up with TRBD1. V lost 11 bases, J lost 3 bases, and 6 bases stayed unmatched. Germline lookup yields CDR1 ENHRY and CDR2 SYGVKD. CDR3 length: 13 residues.

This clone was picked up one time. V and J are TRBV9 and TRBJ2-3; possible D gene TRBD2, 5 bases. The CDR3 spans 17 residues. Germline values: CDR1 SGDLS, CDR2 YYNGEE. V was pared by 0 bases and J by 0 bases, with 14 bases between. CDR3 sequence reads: CASSVEVSAISTDTQYF. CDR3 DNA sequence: TGTGCCAGCAGCGTAGAGGTTAGCGCAATTAGCACAGATACGCAGTATTTT.

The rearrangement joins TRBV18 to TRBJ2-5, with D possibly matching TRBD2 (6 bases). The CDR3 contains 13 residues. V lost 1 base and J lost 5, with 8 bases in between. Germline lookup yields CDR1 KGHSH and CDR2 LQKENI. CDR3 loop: CASSPRDWETQYF. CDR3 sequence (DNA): TGTGCCAGCTCACCACGGGACTGGGAGACCCAGTACTTC.

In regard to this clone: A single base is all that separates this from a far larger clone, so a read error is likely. CDR3 sequence: CARSSFTGSTEAFF. The CDR3 DNA sequence: TGTGCCCGCAGTTCCTTCACAGGGAGCACTGAAGCTTTCTTT. The V and J genes are TRBV6-6 and TRBJ1-1; D possibly corresponds to TRBD1 (6 bases). Germline lookup yields CDR1 MNHNY and CDR2 SVGAGI (reference sequence). This CDR3 region has 14 residues.

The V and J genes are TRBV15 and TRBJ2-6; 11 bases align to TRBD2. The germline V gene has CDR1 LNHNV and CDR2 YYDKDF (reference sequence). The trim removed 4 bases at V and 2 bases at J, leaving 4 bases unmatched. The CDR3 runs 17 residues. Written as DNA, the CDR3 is TGTGCCACCAGCACTAGTAGCGGGAGGGCTGGGGCCAACGTCCTGACTTTC. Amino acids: CATSTSSGRAGANVLTF.

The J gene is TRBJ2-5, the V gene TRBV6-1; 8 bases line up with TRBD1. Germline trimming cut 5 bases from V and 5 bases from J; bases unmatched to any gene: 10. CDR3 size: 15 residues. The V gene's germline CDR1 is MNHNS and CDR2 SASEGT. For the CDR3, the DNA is TGTGCCAGCAGTTCCGACAGGGGTCGATGGGAGACCCAGTACTTC. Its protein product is CASSSDRGRWETQYF.

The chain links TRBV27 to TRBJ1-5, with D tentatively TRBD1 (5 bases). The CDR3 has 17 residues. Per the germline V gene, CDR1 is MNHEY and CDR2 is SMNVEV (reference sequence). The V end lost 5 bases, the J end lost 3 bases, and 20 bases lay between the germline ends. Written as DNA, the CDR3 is TGTGCCAGCAGTCCAAAAGACAGCATCGACCCCAATCAGCCCCAGCATTTT. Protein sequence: CASSPKDSIDPNQPQHF.

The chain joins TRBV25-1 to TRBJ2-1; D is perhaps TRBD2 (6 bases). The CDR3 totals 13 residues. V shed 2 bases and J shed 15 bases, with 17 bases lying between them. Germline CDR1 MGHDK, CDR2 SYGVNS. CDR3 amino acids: CASSEDGNGRRFF. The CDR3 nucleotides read TGTGCCAGCAGTGAAGACGGTAACGGGAGAAGGTTCTTC.

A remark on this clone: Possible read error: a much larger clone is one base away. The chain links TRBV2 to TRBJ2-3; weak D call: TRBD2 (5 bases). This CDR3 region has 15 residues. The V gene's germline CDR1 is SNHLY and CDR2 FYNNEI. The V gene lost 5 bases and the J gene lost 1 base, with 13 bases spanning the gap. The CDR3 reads CASSPPAARTDTQYF. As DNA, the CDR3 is TGTGCCAGCAGTCCACCAGCGGCCCGCACAGATACGCAGTATTTT.

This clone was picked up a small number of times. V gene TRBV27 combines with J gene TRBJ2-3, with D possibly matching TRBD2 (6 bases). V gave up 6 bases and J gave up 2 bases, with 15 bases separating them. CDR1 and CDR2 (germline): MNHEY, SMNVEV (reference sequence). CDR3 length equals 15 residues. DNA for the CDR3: TGTGCCAGCAGGGCGGGACCCCATTACACAGATACGCAGTATTTT. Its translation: CASRAGPHYTDTQYF.